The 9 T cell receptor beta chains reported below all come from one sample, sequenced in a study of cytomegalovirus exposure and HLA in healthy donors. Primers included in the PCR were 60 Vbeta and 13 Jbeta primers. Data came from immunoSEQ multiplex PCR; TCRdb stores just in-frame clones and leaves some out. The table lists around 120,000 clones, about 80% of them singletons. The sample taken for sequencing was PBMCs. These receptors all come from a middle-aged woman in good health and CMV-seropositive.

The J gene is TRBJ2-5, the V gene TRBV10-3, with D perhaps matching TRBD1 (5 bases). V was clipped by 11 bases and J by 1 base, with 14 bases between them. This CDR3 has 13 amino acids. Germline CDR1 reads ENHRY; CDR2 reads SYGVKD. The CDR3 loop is CASAGRAQETQYF. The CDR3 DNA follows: TGTGCCTCAGCAGGGCGAGCCCAAGAGACCCAGTACTTC.

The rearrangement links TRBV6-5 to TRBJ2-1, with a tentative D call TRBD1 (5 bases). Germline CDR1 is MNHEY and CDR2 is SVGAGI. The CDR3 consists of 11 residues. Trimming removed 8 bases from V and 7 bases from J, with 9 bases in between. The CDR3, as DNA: TGTGCCAGCTTCCAGGGTAATGAGCAGTTCTTC. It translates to CASFQGNEQFF.

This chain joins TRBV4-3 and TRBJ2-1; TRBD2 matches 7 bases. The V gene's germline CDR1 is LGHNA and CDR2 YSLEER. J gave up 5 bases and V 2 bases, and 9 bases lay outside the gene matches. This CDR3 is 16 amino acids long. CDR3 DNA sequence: TGCGCCAGCAGCCAAACTTGGAGCGGGGTTGACAATGAGCAGTTCTTC. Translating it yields CASSQTWSGVDNEQFF.

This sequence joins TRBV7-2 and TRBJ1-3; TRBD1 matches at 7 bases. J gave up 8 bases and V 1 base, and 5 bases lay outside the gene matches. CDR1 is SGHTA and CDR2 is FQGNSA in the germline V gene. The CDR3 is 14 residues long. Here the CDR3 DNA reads TGTGCCAGCAGCTTAGGCCAGGGGGAACACACCATATATTTT. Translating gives CASSLGQGEHTIYF.

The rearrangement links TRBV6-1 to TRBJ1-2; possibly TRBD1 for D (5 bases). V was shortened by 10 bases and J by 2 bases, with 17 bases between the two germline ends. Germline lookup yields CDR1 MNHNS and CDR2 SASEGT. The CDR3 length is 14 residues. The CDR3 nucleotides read TGTGCCATAAACCTGGGGGGGGTCAACTATGGCTACACCTTC. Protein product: CAINLGGVNYGYTF.

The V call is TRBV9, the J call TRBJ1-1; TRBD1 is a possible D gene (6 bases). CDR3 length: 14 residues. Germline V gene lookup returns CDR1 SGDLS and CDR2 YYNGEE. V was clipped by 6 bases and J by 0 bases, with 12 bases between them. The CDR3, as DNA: TGTGCCAGCAACGCACAGGGCTTGAACACTGAAGCTTTCTTT. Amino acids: CASNAQGLNTEAFF. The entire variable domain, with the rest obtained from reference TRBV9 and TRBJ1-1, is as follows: DSGVTQTPKHLITATGQRVTLRCSPRSGDLSVYWYQQSLDQGLQFLIQYYNGEERAKGNILERFSAQQFPDLHSELNLSSLELGDSALYFCASNAQGLNTEAFFGQGTRLTVV.

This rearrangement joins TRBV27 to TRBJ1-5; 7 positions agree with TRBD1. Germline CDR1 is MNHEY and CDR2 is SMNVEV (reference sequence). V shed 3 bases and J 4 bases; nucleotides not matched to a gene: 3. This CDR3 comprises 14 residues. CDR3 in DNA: TGTGCCAGCAGTTTTATGACAGGGAATCAGCCCCAGCATTTT. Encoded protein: CASSFMTGNQPQHF.

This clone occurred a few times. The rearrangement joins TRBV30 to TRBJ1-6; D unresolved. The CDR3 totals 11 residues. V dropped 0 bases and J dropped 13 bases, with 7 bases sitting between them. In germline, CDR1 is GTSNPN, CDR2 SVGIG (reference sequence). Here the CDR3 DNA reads TGTGCCTGGAGTGTAAGAGTCCCCCTCCACTTT. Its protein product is CAWSVRVPLHF.

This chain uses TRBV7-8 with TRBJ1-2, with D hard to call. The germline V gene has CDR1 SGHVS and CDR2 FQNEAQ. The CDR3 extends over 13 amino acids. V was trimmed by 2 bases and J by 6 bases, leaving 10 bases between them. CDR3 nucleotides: TGTGCCAGCAGCTTAACCTGGGGAGATGGCTACACCTTC. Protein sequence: CASSLTWGDGYTF.